This passage covers 9 T cell receptor beta chains from one sample sequenced in a study of blood T cell repertoires in COVID-19. TCRdb's copy holds only in-frame clones and misses some; the assay was immunoSEQ multiplex PCR. The sample includes 150,000 to 200,000 clones, over 80% of them seen just once. The sample taken for sequencing was peripheral blood. All receptors come from a woman aged 25 to 39 with acute or convalescent COVID-19.

The gene calls are TRBV10-3 and TRBJ1-6; the match to TRBD1 covers 9 bases. Germline V gene data show CDR1 as ENHRY and CDR2 as SYGVKD. The length of the CDR3 is 14 residues. Unmatched junction bases numbered 4, after V lost 6 bases and J lost 7 bases. The CDR3 bases are TGTGCCATCAGAGGCGGGACAGGGAATTCACCCCTCCACTTT. This translates into CAIRGGTGNSPLHF.

The rearrangement links TRBV27 to TRBJ1-4; D is undetermined. The CDR3 contains 13 residues. Trimming cost V 4 bases and J 8 bases, with 11 bases left between them. Germline lookup yields CDR1 MNHEY and CDR2 SMNVEV (reference sequence). The CDR3 nucleotides are TGTGCCAGCAGTTGGGCTCTAAGGGAAAAACTGTTTTTT. Amino acid sequence: CASSWALREKLFF.

This chain joins TRBV3-1 (or the pseudogene TRBV3-2) and TRBJ2-7; the D gene is possibly TRBD1 (5 bases). Trimming cost V 6 bases and J 5 bases, with 8 bases left between them. Germline CDR1 LGHDT, CDR2 YNNKEL (reference sequence). The CDR3 contains 11 residues. The CDR3 nucleotides read TGTGCCAGCAGAGACAGCCACGAGCAGTACTTC. This encodes CASRDSHEQYF.

This chain uses TRBV9 with TRBJ1-6; 8 nucleotides match TRBD1. Germline V gene lookup returns CDR1 SGDLS and CDR2 YYNGEE. The V segment lost 3 bases and the J segment 0 bases; nucleotides outside the gene matches: 11. This CDR3 region has 19 residues. CDR3 bases: TGTGCCAGCAGCGCATTTGGAAACAGGGGGGGCTCCTATAATTCACCCCTCCACTTT. Protein: CASSAFGNRGGSYNSPLHF.

This chain uses TRBV7-6 with TRBJ2-1; possible D gene TRBD2, 7 bases. CDR3 length equals 13 residues. CDR1 is SGHVS, CDR2 FNYEAQ, per germline. With 10 bases removed from V and 5 bases from J, the gap between germline ends came to 15 bases. For the CDR3, the DNA is TGTGCCACAGTTGAGGGGGGGAACAATGAGCAGTTCTTC. Translating it yields CATVEGGNNEQFF.

The chain joins TRBV13 to TRBJ2-7; 7 bases match TRBD2. Germline CDR1 reads PRHDT; CDR2 reads FYEKMQ (reference sequence). This CDR3 contains 14 residues. The trim removed 6 bases at V and 2 bases at J, leaving 7 bases unmatched. The CDR3 nucleotides read TGTGCCAGCAGTCAACGACTAGCCCCCTACGAGCAGTACTTC. It codes for CASSQRLAPYEQYF.

The genes are TRBV4-3 and TRBJ2-5; TRBD1 matches at 12 bases. The length of the CDR3 is 16 residues. V trimming: 1 base; J trimming: 5 bases; junction bases outside the gene matches: 5. Germline loops: CDR1 LGHNA, CDR2 YSLEER. The CDR3 nucleotides are TGCGCCAGCAGCCAAGGGGACAGGGGGCTATGGGAGACCCAGTACTTC. Amino acid sequence: CASSQGDRGLWETQYF.

The genes are TRBV5-1 and TRBJ1-4, with 8 nucleotides matching TRBD1. J gave up 4 bases and V 3 bases, and 8 bases lay outside the gene matches. The CDR3 contains 16 residues. CDR1 is SGHRS and CDR2 is YFSETQ in the germline V gene. The CDR3 protein is CASSSGETGVNEKLFF. In nucleotides, the CDR3 is TGCGCCAGCAGCTCCGGGGAGACAGGGGTTAATGAAAAACTGTTTTTT.

The gene calls are TRBV15 and TRBJ2-1; D is unclear. Germline V gene lookup returns CDR1 LNHNV and CDR2 YYDKDF (reference sequence). Trimming cost V 4 bases and J 0 bases, with 10 bases left between them. The CDR3 runs 15 residues. CDR3 DNA sequence: TGTGCCACCAGCACCATAGTGAACTCCTACAATGAGCAGTTCTTC. It specifies CATSTIVNSYNEQFF. Full variable domain (missing parts from reference TRBV15 and TRBJ2-1): DAMVIQNPRYQVTQFGKPVTLSCSQTLNHNVMYWYQQKSSQAPKLLFHYYDKDFNNEADTPDNFQSRRPNTSFCFLDIRSPGLGDTAMYLCATSTIVNSYNEQFFGPGTRLTVL.